This T cell receptor beta chain originates from a study of PD-L1 blockade in urothelial cancer. Study context: Most patients, about 85% of the roughly 29, were males with bladder-origin cancer. The median T cell count in blood samples was approximately 140,000.

TCR analog templates of synthetic origin were spiked into each PCR. The table came from immunoSEQ multiplex PCR; TCRdb's copy has only in-frame clones and leaves some out. This sample has tens of thousands of clones, with more than 70% found just once. Per-patient samples, pretreatment and on-treatment, numbered 1 to 8. The ends were cut back, 10 bases at V and 5 bases at J, with 15 bases in the middle. Looked up from germline, CDR1 is SNHLY and CDR2 is FYNNEI. The CDR3 is 13 amino acids. Sequences were derived from PBMCs, sampled around atezolizumab (anti-PD-L1) treatment. This clonotype was sampled from a man in his sixties with urothelial cancer. The rearrangement links TRBV2 to TRBJ1-5; a weak D match, TRBD1 (5 bases). The CDR3 DNA reads as TGTGCCACCAAGACAGAGTCGGATCAGCCCCAGCATTTT. This translates into CATKTESDQPQHF.